The clone carrying this T cell receptor beta chain was observed at least ten times. The read comes to an end 3 residues before the CDR3 does, leaving the germline J gene to fill in the end. Assay used: immunoSEQ multiplex PCR; TCRdb lists only in-frame clones, some missing. Listed for the sample are some 54,000 clones, none seen a single time. The sample originates from a study of T cell clonality in common variable immunodeficiency. CDR1 and CDR2 from the germline V gene are LNHDA and SQIVND (reference sequence). The CDR3 is 12 amino acids. The rearrangement joins TRBV19 to TRBJ1-1; D is possibly TRBD1 (6 bases). The receptor was derived from a person between 18 and 75 years old in good health. Sequencing was carried out using peripheral blood mononuclear cells. The CDR3 reads CASRQGTPQAFF. The CDR3 DNA, read in part, is TGTGCCAGTAGACAAGGGACACCTCAA.